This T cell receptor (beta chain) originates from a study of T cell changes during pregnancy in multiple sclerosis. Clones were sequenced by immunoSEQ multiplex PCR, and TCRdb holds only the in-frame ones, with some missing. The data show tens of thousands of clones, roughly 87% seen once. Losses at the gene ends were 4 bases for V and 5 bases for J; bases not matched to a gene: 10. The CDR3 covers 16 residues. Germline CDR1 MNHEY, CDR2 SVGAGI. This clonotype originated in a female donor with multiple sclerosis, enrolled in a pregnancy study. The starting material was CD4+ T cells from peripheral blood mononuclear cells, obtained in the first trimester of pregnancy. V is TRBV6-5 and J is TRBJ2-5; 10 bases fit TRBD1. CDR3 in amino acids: CASSFSRQGAGETQYF. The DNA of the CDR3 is TGTGCCAGCAGTTTTTCCCGACAGGGGGCAGGGGAGACCCAGTACTTC.